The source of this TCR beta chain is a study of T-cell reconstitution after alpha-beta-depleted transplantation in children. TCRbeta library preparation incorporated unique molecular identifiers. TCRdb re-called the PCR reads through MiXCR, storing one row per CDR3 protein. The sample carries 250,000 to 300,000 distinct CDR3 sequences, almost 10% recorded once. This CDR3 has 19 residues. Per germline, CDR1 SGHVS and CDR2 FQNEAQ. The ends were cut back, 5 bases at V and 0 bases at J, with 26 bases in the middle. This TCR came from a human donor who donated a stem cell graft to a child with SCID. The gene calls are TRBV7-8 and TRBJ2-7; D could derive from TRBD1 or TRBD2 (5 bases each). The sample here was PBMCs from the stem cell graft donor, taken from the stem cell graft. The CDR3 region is CASSTPERGPIYISYEQYF. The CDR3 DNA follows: TGTGCCAGCAGCACCCCAGAGAGGGGCCCAATCTATATCTCCTACGAGCAGTACTTC.